This T cell receptor beta chain was profiled in a study of Ad26.COV2.S vaccination and SARS-CoV-2 variants. Treatment indicated: roughly 20 received Ad26.COV2.S at low or high dose, single or two shots; 5 received placebo; per-sample allocation not given. Samples came from day 63 after the first vaccine or placebo injection. Clones were sequenced by immunoSEQ multiplex PCR, and TCRdb holds only the in-frame ones, with some missing. The sample lists about 450,000 clones, 89% occurring once. Sequencing was performed on peripheral blood, taken in a trial of Ad26.COV2.S vaccine versus placebo. This TCR came from a person between 18 and 65 years old who received the Ad26.COV2.S COVID-19 vaccine or a placebo.

The CDR3 bases are TGTGCCAGTAGTATAGACTCTGTACGGAGTTATTATGGCTACACCTTC. It is translated as CASSIDSVRSYYGYTF. The chain joins TRBV19 to TRBJ1-2; no firm D call. CDR3 length equals 16 residues. In germline, CDR1 is LNHDA, CDR2 SQIVND (reference sequence). V shed 0 bases and J shed 5 bases, with 16 bases lying between them.